The 26 T cell receptor beta chains in this list originate from one sample, sequenced in a study of cytomegalovirus exposure and HLA in healthy donors. 13 Jbeta primers and 60 Vbeta primers were used for the PCR. TCRdb keeps only in-frame clones here, not all; method: immunoSEQ multiplex PCR. The sample totals roughly 77,000 clones. Specimen: PBMCs. The origin of the receptors is a man aged 25 to 45 in good health and CMV-seronegative.

This rearrangement joins TRBV5-1 to TRBJ2-2; possible D gene TRBD2, 6 bases. Germline loops: CDR1 SGHRS, CDR2 YFSETQ. The CDR3 runs 15 residues. V lost 4 bases and J lost 0, with 10 bases in between. The DNA for the CDR3 is TGCGCCAGCAGCCCACGGGGGACGAACACCGGGGAGCTGTTTTTT. Its protein is CASSPRGTNTGELFF.

The J gene is TRBJ2-5, the V gene TRBV7-9; 13 nucleotides agree with TRBD2. The J segment lost 4 bases and the V segment lost 5 bases, leaving 7 bases of the junction unmatched. In germline, CDR1 is SEHNR, CDR2 FQNEAQ (reference sequence). This CDR3 is 16 amino acids long. This CDR3 reads CASSIRLAGGPETQYF. The CDR3 DNA is TGTGCCAGCAGCATCCGACTAGCGGGAGGACCAGAGACCCAGTACTTC.

The chain joins TRBV9 to TRBJ2-5; perhaps TRBD1 as D (6 bases). Germline V gene sequence: CDR1 SGDLS, CDR2 YYNGEE. V was pared by 2 bases and J by 3 bases, with 8 bases between. The CDR3 is 13 amino acids. CDR3 sequence: CASSVDSEETQYF. In DNA form, the CDR3 reads TGTGCCAGCAGCGTGGACAGTGAAGAGACCCAGTACTTC.

This chain connects TRBV5-1 to TRBJ1-4, with 7 bases lining up with TRBD1. The length of the CDR3 is 13 residues. Trimming removed 8 bases from V and 5 bases from J; junction bases left unmatched: 6. Germline CDR1 is SGHRS and CDR2 is YFSETQ. The CDR3 reads CASRQGLNEKLFF. DNA for the CDR3: TGCGCCAGTAGACAGGGATTGAATGAAAAACTGTTTTTT.

This chain connects TRBV6-4 to TRBJ2-1; 10 bases line up with TRBD1. Unmatched junction bases numbered 5, after V lost 5 bases and J lost 10 bases. The germline CDR1 and CDR2 sequences are MRHNA and SNTAGT. The CDR3 has 13 residues. The CDR3 loop reads CASSRQGAGEQFF. DNA for the CDR3: TGTGCCAGCAGTAGACAGGGGGCAGGAGAGCAGTTCTTC.

V gene TRBV10-3 combines with J gene TRBJ1-2, with unresolved D. The CDR3 loop spans 9 amino acids. Trimming pared 8 bases from V and 12 bases from J, leaving 10 bases between. Germline assignment: CDR1 ENHRY and CDR2 SYGVKD. CDR3 amino acids: CAIGPPHTF. Written as DNA, the CDR3 is TGTGCCATCGGCCCGCCCCACACCTTC.

The rearrangement uses TRBV11-3 and TRBJ2-7, with 10 bases that match TRBD1. Losses at the gene ends were 8 bases for V and 4 bases for J; bases not matched to a gene: 8. The CDR3 is 14 residues long. Germline V gene sequence: CDR1 SGHNT, CDR2 YENEEA. CDR3 in amino acids: CASGRMGQGYEQYF. DNA of the CDR3: TGTGCCAGCGGACGTATGGGACAGGGGTACGAGCAGTACTTC. Looking up the rest from reference TRBV11-3 and TRBJ2-7 gives the full variable domain: EAGVVQSPRYKIIEKKQPVAFWCNPISGHNTLYWYLQNLGQGPELLIRYENEEAVDDSQLPKDRFSAERLKGVDSTLKIQPAELGDSAVYLCASGRMGQGYEQYFGPGTRLTVT.

The chain couples TRBV5-6 to TRBJ2-7, with 7 bases that match TRBD2. Germline V gene lookup returns CDR1 SGHDT and CDR2 YYEEEE. There are 13 residues in the CDR3. With V trimmed by 0 bases and J by 7 bases, 4 bases remained unmatched. CDR3 sequence: CASSLGVAGEQYF. For the CDR3, the DNA is TGTGCCAGCAGCTTGGGGGTAGCGGGTGAGCAGTACTTC.

This chain links TRBV4-3 with TRBJ1-2; the D is unclear. Trimming took 0 bases from V and 1 from J, leaving 9 bases between them. CDR1 and CDR2 (germline): LGHNA, YSLEER. The CDR3 consists of 15 residues. This CDR3 is CASSQDLRYNYGYTF. The CDR3 DNA reads TGCGCCAGCAGCCAAGATCTGCGGTATAACTATGGCTACACCTTC.

The chain is built from TRBV19 and TRBJ2-3, with 9 bases lining up with TRBD2. V was pared by 6 bases and J by 4 bases, with 8 bases of the junction left unmatched. This CDR3 region has 15 residues. CDR1 is LNHDA, CDR2 SQIVND, per germline (reference sequence). The CDR3 region is CASSRLAEGADTQYF. The DNA for the CDR3 is TGTGCCAGTAGCCGACTAGCGGAGGGGGCAGATACGCAGTATTTT.

Worth noting for this clone: The sample carries other DNA sequences with the same CDR3. The rearrangement joins TRBV9 to TRBJ1-2; D call uncertain. The CDR3 extends over 14 amino acids. The germline V gene has CDR1 SGDLS and CDR2 YYNGEE. Trimming pared 0 bases from V and 2 bases from J, leaving 8 bases between. The CDR3: CASSVGGGNYGYTF. DNA for the CDR3: TGTGCCAGCAGCGTAGGTGGAGGGAACTATGGCTACACCTTC.

J is TRBJ2-5 and V is TRBV2; 7 bases are a match to TRBD2. Losses at the gene ends were 2 bases for V and 4 bases for J; bases not matched to a gene: 4. Germline V CDR1 and CDR2: SNHLY, FYNNEI. CDR3 size: 14 residues. CDR3 coding DNA: TGTGCCAGCAGTGAAAACCCGGGAGGAGAGACCCAGTACTTC. Translating gives CASSENPGGETQYF.

The CDR3, as DNA: TGCGCCAGCAGCCAAGGCGTAAATCAGCCCCAGCATTTT. Encoded protein: CASSQGVNQPQHF. The chain combines TRBV4-1 with TRBJ1-5, with D uncertain. Per the germline V gene, CDR1 is MGHRA and CDR2 is YSYEKL. V was cut by 1 base and J by 4 bases, with 5 bases left in between. The CDR3 covers 13 residues.

CDR3 bases: TGTGCCAGCAGCGTTAGGAGGCAGGGGGCTGACTATGGCTACACCTTC. Translated: CASSVRRQGADYGYTF. This chain uses TRBV9 with TRBJ1-2; 8 positions match TRBD1. Germline-derived CDR1 and CDR2 are SGDLS and YYNGEE. The CDR3 totals 16 residues. Losses at the gene ends were 2 bases for V and 3 bases for J; bases not matched to a gene: 9.

The chain joins TRBV18 to TRBJ2-3; 10 nucleotides align to TRBD2. The trim removed 6 bases at V and 0 bases at J, leaving 12 bases unmatched. Germline V lookup: CDR1 KGHSH, CDR2 LQKENI. The CDR3 is 18 amino acids. The CDR3 region is CASSPAPSGGLSTDTQYF. CDR3 nucleotides: TGTGCCAGCTCCCCAGCTCCTAGCGGGGGCCTTAGCACAGATACGCAGTATTTT.

The CDR3 is CSVLPTASTDTQYF. The CDR3, as DNA: TGCAGCGTTCTTCCGACAGCCTCCACAGATACGCAGTATTTT. The chain combines TRBV29-1 with TRBJ2-3; possibly TRBD1 for D (5 bases). This CDR3 spans 14 amino acids. The V gene's germline CDR1 is SQVTM and CDR2 ANQGSEA. V lost 5 bases, J lost 2 bases, and 14 bases lay in between.

The chain employs TRBV6-4 and TRBJ2-1; 12 bases fit TRBD2. Germline CDR1 is MRHNA and CDR2 is SNTAGT. V dropped 4 bases and J dropped 8; count of bases not matched to a gene: 6. CDR3 size: 15 residues. CDR3 amino acids: CASSALAGGPYEQFF. The CDR3 coding sequence is TGTGCCAGCAGTGCGCTAGCGGGGGGGCCGTATGAGCAGTTCTTC.

The V and J genes are TRBV4-1 and TRBJ2-7, with 8 bases fitting TRBD1. Germline V CDR1 and CDR2: MGHRA, YSYEKL. The CDR3 has 15 residues. The junction had 4 bases not matched to a gene; V was cut back by 0 bases and J by 3 bases. The CDR3 loop is CASSQDTGGFYEQYF. The CDR3 DNA follows: TGCGCCAGCAGCCAAGATACAGGGGGTTTCTACGAGCAGTACTTC.

The V call is TRBV11-3, the J call TRBJ2-3; 12 positions match TRBD2. The CDR3 is 16 residues long. The trim removed 5 bases at V and 5 bases at J, leaving 8 bases unmatched. The germline CDR1 and CDR2 sequences are SGHNT and YENEEA. As DNA, the CDR3 is TGTGCCAGCAGCCGACATTCTAGCGGGAGGGTAGATACGCAGTATTTT. Its protein product is CASSRHSSGRVDTQYF. Full variable domain (outside the CDR3, taken from reference TRBV11-3 and TRBJ2-3): EAGVVQSPRYKIIEKKQPVAFWCNPISGHNTLYWYLQNLGQGPELLIRYENEEAVDDSQLPKDRFSAERLKGVDSTLKIQPAELGDSAVYLCASSRHSSGRVDTQYFGPGTRLTVL.

The J gene is TRBJ2-3, the V gene TRBV5-4; D is unclear. The CDR3 length is 15 residues. Per germline, CDR1 SGHNT and CDR2 YYREEE (reference sequence). Trimming stripped 4 bases from V and 4 bases from J, with 16 bases between. The CDR3 DNA sequence: TGTGCCAGCAGCCCGACTGCGTATATGGCAGATACGCAGTATTTT. It yields the protein CASSPTAYMADTQYF.

This chain links TRBV10-1 with TRBJ2-2, with no clear D. The germline V and J ends were trimmed by 4 bases and 0 bases, with 12 bases remaining between them. The CDR3 sequence is 16 residues long. CDR1 is WNHNN and CDR2 is SYGVQD in the germline V gene (reference sequence). The CDR3 is CASSVWNTTNTGELFF. CDR3 in DNA: TGCGCCAGCAGTGTCTGGAATACTACGAACACCGGGGAGCTGTTTTTT.

The V and J genes are TRBV10-3 and TRBJ1-6, with 9 bases that match TRBD1. Germline V gene sequence: CDR1 ENHRY, CDR2 SYGVKD. There are 16 residues in the CDR3. Trimming at V came to 6 bases and at J to 7 bases, leaving 10 bases not matched to a gene. CDR3 sequence: CAIRPSTGTGNSPLHF. CDR3 coding DNA: TGTGCCATCAGACCTAGTACCGGGACAGGGAATTCACCCCTCCACTTT.

V usage is TRBV15 and J usage is TRBJ2-7, with 7 bases fitting TRBD1. This CDR3 contains 14 residues. Trimming at V came to 3 bases and at J to 0 bases, leaving 2 bases not matched to a gene. CDR1 LNHNV and CDR2 YYDKDF come from the germline V gene (reference sequence). The CDR3 sequence: CATSSDRVSYEQYF. The DNA of the CDR3 is TGTGCCACCAGCAGTGACAGGGTCTCCTACGAGCAGTACTTC.

In terms of frequency, this clone is medium-sized. The chain uses TRBV7-9 and TRBJ2-5; 7 bases line up with TRBD2. Per the germline V gene, CDR1 is SEHNR and CDR2 is FQNEAQ (reference sequence). J lost 8 bases, V lost 1 base, and 7 bases had no gene match. The CDR3 covers 14 residues. Here the CDR3 reads CASSLVAGLVTQYF. The CDR3 DNA follows: TGTGCCAGCAGCTTAGTAGCGGGTCTAGTCACCCAGTACTTC.

The CDR3 loop reads CASSERLSTDTQYF. For the CDR3, the DNA is TGTGCCAGCAGTGAGCGGCTTAGCACAGATACGCAGTATTTT. V gene TRBV2 combines with J gene TRBJ2-3, with D hard to call. The V gene's germline CDR1 is SNHLY and CDR2 FYNNEI. Trimming stripped 3 bases from V and 0 bases from J, with 7 bases between. The CDR3 length is 14 residues.

This chain uses TRBV19 with TRBJ1-1; the D gene is possibly TRBD1 (5 bases). The CDR3 has 15 residues. The V end lost 6 bases, the J end lost 4 bases, and 18 bases lay between the germline ends. In germline, CDR1 is LNHDA, CDR2 SQIVND (reference sequence). The CDR3 DNA is TGTGCCAGTAGACAGCGCGGGACCGTAGGCACTGAAGCTTTCTTT. It encodes CASRQRGTVGTEAFF.